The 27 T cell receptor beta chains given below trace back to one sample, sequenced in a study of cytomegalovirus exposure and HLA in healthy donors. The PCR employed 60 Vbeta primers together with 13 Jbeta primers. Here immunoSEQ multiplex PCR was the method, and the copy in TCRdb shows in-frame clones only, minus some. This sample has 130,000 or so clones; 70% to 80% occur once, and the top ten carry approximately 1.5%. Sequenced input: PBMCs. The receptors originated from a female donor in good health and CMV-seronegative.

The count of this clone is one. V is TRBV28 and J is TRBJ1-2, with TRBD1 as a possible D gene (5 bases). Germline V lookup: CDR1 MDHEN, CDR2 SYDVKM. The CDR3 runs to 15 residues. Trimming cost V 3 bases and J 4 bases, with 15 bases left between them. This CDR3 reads CASSFTGGIGYGYTF. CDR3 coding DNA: TGTGCCAGCAGTTTCACCGGGGGAATCGGCTATGGCTACACCTTC.

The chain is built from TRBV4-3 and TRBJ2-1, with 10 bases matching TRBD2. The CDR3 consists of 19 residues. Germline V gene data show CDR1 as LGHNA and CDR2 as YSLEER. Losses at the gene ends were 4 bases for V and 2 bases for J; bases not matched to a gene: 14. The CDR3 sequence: CASSLSWEREGRPYNEQFF. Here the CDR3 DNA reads TGCGCCAGCAGCCTCTCCTGGGAGCGGGAGGGCCGACCCTACAATGAGCAGTTCTTC.

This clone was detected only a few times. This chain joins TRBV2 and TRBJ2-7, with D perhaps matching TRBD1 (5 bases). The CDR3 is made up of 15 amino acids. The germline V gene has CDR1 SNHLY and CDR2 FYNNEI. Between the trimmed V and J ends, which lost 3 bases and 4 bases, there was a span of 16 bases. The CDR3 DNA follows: TGTGCCAGCAGTGAGCTGACAGCGTTATTATACGAGCAGTACTTC. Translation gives CASSELTALLYEQYF.

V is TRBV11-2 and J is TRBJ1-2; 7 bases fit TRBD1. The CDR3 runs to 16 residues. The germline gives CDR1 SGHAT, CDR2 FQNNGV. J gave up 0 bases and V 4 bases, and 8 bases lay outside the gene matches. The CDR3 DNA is TGTGCCAGCAGCTCCTGGCGGACAGGACCTAACTATGGCTACACCTTC. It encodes CASSSWRTGPNYGYTF.

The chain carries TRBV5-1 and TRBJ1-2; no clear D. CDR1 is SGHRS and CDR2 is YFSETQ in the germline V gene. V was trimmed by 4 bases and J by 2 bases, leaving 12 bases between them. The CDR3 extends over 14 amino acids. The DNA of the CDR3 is TGCGCCAGCAGCCCGGGAGCAGAGAACTATGGCTACACCTTC. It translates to CASSPGAENYGYTF.

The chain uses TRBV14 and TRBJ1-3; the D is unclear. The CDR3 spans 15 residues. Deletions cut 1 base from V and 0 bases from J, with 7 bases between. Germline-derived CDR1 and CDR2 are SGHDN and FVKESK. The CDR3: CASSQGSYSGNTIYF. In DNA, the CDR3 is TGTGCCAGCAGCCAAGGGTCCTACTCTGGAAACACCATATATTTT.

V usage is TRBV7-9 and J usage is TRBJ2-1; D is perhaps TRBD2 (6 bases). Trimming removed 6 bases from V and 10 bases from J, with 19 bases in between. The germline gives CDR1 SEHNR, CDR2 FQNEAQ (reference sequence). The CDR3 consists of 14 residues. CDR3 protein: CASSSLSGTREQFF. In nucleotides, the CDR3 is TGTGCCAGCAGTTCGTTATCCGGGACTCGAGAGCAGTTCTTC.

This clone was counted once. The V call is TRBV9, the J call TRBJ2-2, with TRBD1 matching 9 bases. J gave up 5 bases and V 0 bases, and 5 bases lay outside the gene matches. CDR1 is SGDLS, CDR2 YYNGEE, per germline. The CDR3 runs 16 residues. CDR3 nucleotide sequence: TGTGCCAGCAGCGTAGCTACAGGGGGCGGTACCGGGGAGCTGTTTTTT. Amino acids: CASSVATGGGTGELFF.

The CDR3, as DNA: TGCGCCAGCAGCTCATTACAGGGGACGAACACTGAAGCTTTCTTT. Amino acid sequence: CASSSLQGTNTEAFF. This chain connects TRBV5-1 to TRBJ1-1, with 7 positions matching TRBD1. The V gene end was trimmed by 3 bases and the J gene end by 1 base; junction bases not matched to a gene: 6. The germline V gene has CDR1 SGHRS and CDR2 YFSETQ. There are 15 residues in the CDR3.

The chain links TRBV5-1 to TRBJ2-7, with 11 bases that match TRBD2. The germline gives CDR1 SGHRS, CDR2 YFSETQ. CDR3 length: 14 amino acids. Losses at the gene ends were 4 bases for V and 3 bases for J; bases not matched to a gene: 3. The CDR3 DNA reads TGCGCCAGCAGCGCGGGACTAGCGGACTACGAGCAGTACTTC. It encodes CASSAGLADYEQYF.

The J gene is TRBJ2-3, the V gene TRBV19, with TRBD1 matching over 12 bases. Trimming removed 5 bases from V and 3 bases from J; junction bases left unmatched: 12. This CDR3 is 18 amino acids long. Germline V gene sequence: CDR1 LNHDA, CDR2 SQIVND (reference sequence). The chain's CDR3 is CASSPSLGTGGATDTQYF. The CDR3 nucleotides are TGTGCCAGTAGTCCTAGTCTAGGGACAGGGGGCGCGACAGATACGCAGTATTTT. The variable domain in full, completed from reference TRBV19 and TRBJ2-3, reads DGGITQSPKYLFRKEGQNVTLSCEQNLNHDAMYWYRQDPGQGLRLIYYSQIVNDFQKGDIAEGYSVSREKKESFPLTVTSAQKNPTAFYLCASSPSLGTGGATDTQYFGPGTRLTVL.

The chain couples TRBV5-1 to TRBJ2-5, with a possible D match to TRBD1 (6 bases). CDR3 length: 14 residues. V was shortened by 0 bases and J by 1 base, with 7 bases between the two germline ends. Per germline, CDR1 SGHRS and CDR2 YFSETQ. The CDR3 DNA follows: TGCGCCAGCAGCTTGGGGACAGTCCAAGAGACCCAGTACTTC. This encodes CASSLGTVQETQYF.

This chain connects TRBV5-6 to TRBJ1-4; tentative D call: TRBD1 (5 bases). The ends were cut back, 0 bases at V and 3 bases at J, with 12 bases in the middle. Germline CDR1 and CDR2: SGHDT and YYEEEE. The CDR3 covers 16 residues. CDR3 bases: TGTGCCAGCAGCTTGGCCAAGGGGTGGGCTAATGAAAAACTGTTTTTT. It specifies CASSLAKGWANEKLFF.

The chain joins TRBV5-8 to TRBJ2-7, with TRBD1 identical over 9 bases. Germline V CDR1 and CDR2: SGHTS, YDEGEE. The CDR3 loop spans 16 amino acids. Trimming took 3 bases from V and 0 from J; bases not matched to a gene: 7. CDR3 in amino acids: CASSSLGQGTSYEQYF. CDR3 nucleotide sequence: TGTGCCAGCAGCTCGCTCGGACAGGGGACCTCCTACGAGCAGTACTTC. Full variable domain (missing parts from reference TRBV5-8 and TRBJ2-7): EAGVTQSPTHLIKTRGQQATLRCSPISGHTSVYWYQQALGLGLQFLLWYDEGEERNRGNFPPRFSGRQFPNYSSELNVNALELEDSALYLCASSSLGQGTSYEQYFGPGTRLTVT.

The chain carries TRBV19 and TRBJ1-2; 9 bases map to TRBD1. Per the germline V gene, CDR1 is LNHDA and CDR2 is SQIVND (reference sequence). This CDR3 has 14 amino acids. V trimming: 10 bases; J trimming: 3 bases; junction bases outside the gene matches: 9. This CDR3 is CATSPDRGDYGYTF. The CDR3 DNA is TGTGCCACCTCTCCGGACAGGGGCGACTATGGCTACACCTTC. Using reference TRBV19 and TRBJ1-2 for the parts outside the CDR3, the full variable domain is DGGITQSPKYLFRKEGQNVTLSCEQNLNHDAMYWYRQDPGQGLRLIYYSQIVNDFQKGDIAEGYSVSREKKESFPLTVTSAQKNPTAFYLCATSPDRGDYGYTFGSGTRLTVV.

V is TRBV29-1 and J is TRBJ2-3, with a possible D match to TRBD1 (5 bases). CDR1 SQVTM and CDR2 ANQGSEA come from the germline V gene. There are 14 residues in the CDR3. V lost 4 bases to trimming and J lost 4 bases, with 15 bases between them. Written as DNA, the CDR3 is TGCAGCGTTGTGATGGCAGGGATCCCAGATACGCAGTATTTT. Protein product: CSVVMAGIPDTQYF.

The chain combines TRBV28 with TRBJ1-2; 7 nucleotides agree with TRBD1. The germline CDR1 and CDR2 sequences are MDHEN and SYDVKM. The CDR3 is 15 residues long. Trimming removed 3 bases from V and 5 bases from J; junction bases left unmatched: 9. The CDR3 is CASSLYGKGAYGYTF. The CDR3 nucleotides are TGTGCCAGCAGTTTGTACGGGAAGGGGGCTTATGGCTACACCTTC.

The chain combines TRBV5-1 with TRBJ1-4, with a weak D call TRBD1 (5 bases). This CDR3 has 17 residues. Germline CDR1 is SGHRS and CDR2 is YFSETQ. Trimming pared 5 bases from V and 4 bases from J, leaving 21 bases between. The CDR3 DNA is TGCGCCAGCAGTGTCCAGGGCGGGGCAGGGTATAATGAAAAACTGTTTTTT. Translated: CASSVQGGAGYNEKLFF.

The CDR3 region is CASSRTGRPYEQYF. CDR3 DNA: TGTGCCAGCAGCAGGACAGGGCGTCCCTACGAGCAGTACTTC. The chain joins TRBV5-4 to TRBJ2-7, with TRBD1 matching 8 bases. The V gene's germline CDR1 is SGHNT and CDR2 YYREEE (reference sequence). J lost 2 bases, V lost 4 bases, and 5 bases had no gene match. This CDR3 is 14 amino acids long.

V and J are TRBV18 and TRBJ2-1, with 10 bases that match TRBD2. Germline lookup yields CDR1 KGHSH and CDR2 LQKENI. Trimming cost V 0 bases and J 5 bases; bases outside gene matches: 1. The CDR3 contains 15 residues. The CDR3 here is CASSPPSGGDNEQFF. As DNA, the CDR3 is TGTGCCAGCTCACCACCGAGCGGGGGGGACAATGAGCAGTTCTTC.

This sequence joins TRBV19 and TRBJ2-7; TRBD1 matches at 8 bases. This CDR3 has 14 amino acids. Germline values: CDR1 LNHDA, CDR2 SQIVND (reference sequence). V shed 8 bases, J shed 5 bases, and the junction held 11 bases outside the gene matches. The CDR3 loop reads CASSTGGMGNEQYF. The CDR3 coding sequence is TGTGCCAGTTCTACAGGGGGAATGGGGAACGAGCAGTACTTC.

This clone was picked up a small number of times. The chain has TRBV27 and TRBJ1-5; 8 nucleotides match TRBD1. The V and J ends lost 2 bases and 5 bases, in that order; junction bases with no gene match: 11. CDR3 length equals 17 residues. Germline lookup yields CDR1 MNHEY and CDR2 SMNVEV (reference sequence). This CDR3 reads CASSLRQTGDRHQPQHF. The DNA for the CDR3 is TGTGCCAGCAGTTTACGCCAGACAGGGGACCGACATCAGCCCCAGCATTTT.

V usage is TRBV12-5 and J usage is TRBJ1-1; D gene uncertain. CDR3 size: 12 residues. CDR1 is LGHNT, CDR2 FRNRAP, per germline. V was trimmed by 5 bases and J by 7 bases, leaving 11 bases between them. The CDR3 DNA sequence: TGTGCTAGTGGTATCGAGGGCTTTGAAGCTTTCTTT. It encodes CASGIEGFEAFF. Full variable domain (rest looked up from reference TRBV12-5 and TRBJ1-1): DARVTQTPRHKVTEMGQEVTMRCQPILGHNTVFWYRQTMMQGLELLAYFRNRAPLDDSGMPKDRFSAEMPDATLATLKIQPSEPRDSAVYFCASGIEGFEAFFGQGTRLTVV.

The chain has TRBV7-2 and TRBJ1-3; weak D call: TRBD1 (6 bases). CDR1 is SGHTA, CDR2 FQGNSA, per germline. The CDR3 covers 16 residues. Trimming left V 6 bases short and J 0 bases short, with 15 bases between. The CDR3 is CASSLRQASSGNTIYF. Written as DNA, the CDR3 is TGTGCCAGCAGTCTTAGACAGGCCAGCTCTGGAAACACCATATATTTT.

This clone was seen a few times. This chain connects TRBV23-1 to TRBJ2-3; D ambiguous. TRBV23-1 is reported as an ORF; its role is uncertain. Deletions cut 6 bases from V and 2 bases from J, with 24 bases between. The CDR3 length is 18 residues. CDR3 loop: CASSPKSSGPALTDTQYF. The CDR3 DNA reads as TGCGCCAGCAGCCCGAAGAGTAGTGGGCCAGCACTCACAGATACGCAGTATTTT.

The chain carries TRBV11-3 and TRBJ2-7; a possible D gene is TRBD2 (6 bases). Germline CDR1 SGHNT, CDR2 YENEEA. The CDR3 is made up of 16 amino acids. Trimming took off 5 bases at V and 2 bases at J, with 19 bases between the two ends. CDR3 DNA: TGTGCCAGCAGCCGATCTAGCGCATCTGGAACCTACGAGCAGTACTTC. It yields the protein CASSRSSASGTYEQYF.

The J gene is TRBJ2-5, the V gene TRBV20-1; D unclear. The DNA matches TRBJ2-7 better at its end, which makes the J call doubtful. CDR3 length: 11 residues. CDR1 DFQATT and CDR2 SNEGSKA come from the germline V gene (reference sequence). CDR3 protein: CSVRSSYEQYF. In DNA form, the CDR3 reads TGCAGTGTGCGGAGCTCCTACGAGCAGTACTTC.